These 4 T cell receptor beta chains share one sample of origin, sequenced in a study of Ad26.COV2.S vaccination and SARS-CoV-2 variants. As for treatment: roughly 19 received Ad26.COV2.S at low or high dose, single or two shots; about 5 received placebo; per-sample allocation not given. Specimens were obtained on day 63 following the first vaccine or placebo injection. Generated by immunoSEQ multiplex PCR, the TCRdb table keeps only in-frame clones and is missing some. The sample includes fewer than 500,000 clones, roughly 89% of them seen just once. The sample in question was peripheral blood, obtained in a trial of Ad26.COV2.S vaccine versus placebo. The receptors originated from a person between 18 and 59 years old who received the Ad26.COV2.S COVID-19 vaccine or a placebo.

With regard to this clone: Within the sample, other DNA sequences also encode this same CDR3. The rearrangement joins TRBV2 to TRBJ1-1; D ambiguous. The germline gives CDR1 SNHLY, CDR2 FYNNEI. The germline V and J ends were trimmed by 3 bases and 2 bases, with 7 bases remaining between them. The CDR3 runs 13 residues. This CDR3 is CASSDRVNTEAFF. The CDR3 coding sequence is TGTGCCAGCAGTGATCGGGTTAACACTGAAGCTTTCTTT. Variable domain in full (rest from reference TRBV2 and TRBJ1-1): EPEVTQTPSHQVTQMGQEVILRCVPISNHLYFYWYRQILGQKVEFLVSFYNNEISEKSEIFDDQFSVERPDGSNFTLKIRSTKLEDSAMYFCASSDRVNTEAFFGQGTRLTVV.

This clone was counted between two and nine times. The chain links TRBV30 to TRBJ1-4; D is perhaps TRBD1 (5 bases). V lost 4 bases and J 3 bases, leaving 9 bases between the germline ends. The CDR3 runs 13 residues. Germline V gene sequence: CDR1 GTSNPN, CDR2 SVGIG (reference sequence). CDR3 coding DNA: TGTGCCTGGAACCGGGACCCTAATGAAAAACTGTTTTTT. Translation: CAWNRDPNEKLFF.

The V gene is TRBV21-1, the J gene TRBJ2-7. TRBV21-1 corresponds to a pseudogene. This CDR3 has 15 amino acids. In nucleotides, the CDR3 is TGTGCCAGCAAGTTCGTAATAATTGTTTCCTACGAGCAGTACGTC. As protein: CASKFVIIVSYEQYV.

This clone was picked up a small number of times. The J gene is TRBJ2-2, the V gene TRBV7-3; TRBD1 is a possible D gene (5 bases). CDR1 is SGHTA and CDR2 is FQGTGA in the germline V gene. Trimming shortened V by 2 bases and J by 1 base, and 5 bases separated the two germline ends. CDR3 size: 14 residues. The chain's CDR3 is CASSLDRNTGELFF. Here the CDR3 DNA reads TGTGCCAGCAGCTTAGACAGGAACACCGGGGAGCTGTTTTTT.